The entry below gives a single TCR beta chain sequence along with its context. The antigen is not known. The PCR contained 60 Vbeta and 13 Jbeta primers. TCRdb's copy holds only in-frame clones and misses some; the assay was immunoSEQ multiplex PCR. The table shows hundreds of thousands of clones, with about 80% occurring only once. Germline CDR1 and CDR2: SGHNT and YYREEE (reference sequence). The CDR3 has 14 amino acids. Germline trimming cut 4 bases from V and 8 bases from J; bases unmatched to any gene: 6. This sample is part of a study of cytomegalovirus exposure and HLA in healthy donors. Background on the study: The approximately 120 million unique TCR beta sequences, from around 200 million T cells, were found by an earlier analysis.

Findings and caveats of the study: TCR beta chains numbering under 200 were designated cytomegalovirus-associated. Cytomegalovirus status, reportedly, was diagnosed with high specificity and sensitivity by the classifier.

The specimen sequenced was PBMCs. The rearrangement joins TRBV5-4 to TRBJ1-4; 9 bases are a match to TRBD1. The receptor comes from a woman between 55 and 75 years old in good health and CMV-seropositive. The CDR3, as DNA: TGTGCCAGCAGCCGGGGACAGGGAGGCGAAAAACTGTTTTTT. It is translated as CASSRGQGGEKLFF.